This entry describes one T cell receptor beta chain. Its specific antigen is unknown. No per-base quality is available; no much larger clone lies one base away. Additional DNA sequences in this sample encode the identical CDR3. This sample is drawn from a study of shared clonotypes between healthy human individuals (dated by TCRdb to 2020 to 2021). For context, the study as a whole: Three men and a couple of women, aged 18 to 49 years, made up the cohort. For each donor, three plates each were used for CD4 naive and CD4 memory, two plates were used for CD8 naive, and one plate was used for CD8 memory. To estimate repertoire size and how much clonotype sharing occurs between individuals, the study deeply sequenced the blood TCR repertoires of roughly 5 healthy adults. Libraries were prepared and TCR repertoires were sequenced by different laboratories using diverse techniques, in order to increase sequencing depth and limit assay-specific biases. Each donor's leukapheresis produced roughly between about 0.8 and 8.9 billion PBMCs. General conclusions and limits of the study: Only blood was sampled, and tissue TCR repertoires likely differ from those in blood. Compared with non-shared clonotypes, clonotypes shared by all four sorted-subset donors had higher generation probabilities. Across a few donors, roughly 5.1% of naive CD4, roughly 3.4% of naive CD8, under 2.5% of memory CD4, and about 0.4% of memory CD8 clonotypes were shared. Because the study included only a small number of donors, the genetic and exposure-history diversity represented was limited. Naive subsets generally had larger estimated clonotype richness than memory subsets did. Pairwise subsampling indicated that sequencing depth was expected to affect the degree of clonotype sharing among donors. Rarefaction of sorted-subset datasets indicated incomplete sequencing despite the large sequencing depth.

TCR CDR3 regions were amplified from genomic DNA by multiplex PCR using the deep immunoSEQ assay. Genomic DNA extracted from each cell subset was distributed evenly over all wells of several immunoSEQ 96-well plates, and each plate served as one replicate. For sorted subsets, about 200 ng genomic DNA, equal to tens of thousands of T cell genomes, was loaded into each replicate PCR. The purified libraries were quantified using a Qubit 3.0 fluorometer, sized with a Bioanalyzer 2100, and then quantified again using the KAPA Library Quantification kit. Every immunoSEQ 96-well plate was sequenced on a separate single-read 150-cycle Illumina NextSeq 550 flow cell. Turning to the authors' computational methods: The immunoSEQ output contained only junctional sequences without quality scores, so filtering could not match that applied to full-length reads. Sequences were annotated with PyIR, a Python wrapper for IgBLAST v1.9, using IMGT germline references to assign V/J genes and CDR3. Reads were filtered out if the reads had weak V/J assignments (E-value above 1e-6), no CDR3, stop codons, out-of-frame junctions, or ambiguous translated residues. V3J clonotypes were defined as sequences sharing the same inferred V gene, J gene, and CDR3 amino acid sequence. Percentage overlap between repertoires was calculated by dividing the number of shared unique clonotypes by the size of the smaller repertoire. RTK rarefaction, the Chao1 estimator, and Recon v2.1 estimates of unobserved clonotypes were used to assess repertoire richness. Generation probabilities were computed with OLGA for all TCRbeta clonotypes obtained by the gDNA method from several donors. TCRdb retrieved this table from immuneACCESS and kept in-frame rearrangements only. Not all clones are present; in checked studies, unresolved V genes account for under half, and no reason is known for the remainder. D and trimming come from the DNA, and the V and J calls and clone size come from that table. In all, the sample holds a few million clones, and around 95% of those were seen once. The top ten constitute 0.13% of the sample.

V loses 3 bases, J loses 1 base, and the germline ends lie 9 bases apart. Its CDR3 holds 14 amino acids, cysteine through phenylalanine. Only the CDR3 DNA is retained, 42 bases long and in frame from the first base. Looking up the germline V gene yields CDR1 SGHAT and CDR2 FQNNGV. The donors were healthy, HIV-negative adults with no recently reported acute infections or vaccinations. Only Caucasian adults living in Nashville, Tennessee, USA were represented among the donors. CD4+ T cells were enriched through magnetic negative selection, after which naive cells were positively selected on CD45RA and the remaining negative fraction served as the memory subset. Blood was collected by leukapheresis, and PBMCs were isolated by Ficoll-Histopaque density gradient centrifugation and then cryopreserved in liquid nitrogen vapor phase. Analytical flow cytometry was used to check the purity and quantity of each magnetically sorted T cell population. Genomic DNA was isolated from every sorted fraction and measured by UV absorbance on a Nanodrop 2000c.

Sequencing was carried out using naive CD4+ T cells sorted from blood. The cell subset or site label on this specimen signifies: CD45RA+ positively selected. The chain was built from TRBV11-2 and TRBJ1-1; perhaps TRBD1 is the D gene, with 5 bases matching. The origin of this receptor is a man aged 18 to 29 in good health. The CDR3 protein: CASSFLQGNTEAFF. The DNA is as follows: TGTGCCAGCAGCTTCCTGCAGGGGAACACTGAAGCTTTCTTT.